This T cell receptor beta chain was recorded in a study of Ad26.COV2.S vaccination and SARS-CoV-2 variants. Turning to the study itself: Donor had been placed in the Ad26.COV2.S arm of the COV1001 trial. General study results and limits: Placebo recipients had lower spike-specific TCR breadth than vaccine recipients. Measures of TCR breadth and depth may have fallen short of total T cell responses.

This CDR3 is built from 15 residues. The germline CDR1 and CDR2 sequences are MDHEN and SYDVKM. The V and J ends lost 2 bases and 0 bases respectively, with 11 bases between them. As to treatment: roughly 20 received Ad26.COV2.S at low or high dose, single or two shots; about 5 received placebo; per-sample allocation not given. The samples were gathered on day 63 after the first injection of vaccine or placebo. It was Wuhan-strain SARS-CoV-2 spike that the Ad26 vaccine vector expressed. Assay used: immunoSEQ multiplex PCR; TCRdb lists only in-frame clones, some missing. The repertoire holds about 480,000 clones, with roughly 87% as singletons. As concerns this clone: The antigen is not known.

The chain uses TRBV28 and TRBJ2-7; D remains ambiguous. The clonotype comes from a person aged 18 to 65 who received the Ad26.COV2.S COVID-19 vaccine or a placebo. The sample was peripheral blood, taken in a trial of Ad26.COV2.S vaccine versus placebo. CDR3 bases: TGTGCCAGCAGTTTAGACACCCTCTACTCCTACGAGCAGTACTTC. It specifies CASSLDTLYSYEQYF.